This T cell receptor beta chain was obtained from a study of preoperative IRX-2 immunotherapy in early breast cancer. This table comes from immunoSEQ multiplex PCR, and its TCRdb copy is limited to in-frame clones, with some not included. The repertoire holds around 29,000 clones, with 90% as singletons. CDR3 length equals 14 residues. The V and J ends lost 1 base and 1 base respectively, with 8 bases between them. Germline assignment: CDR1 SGHTA and CDR2 FQGNSA. Documented treatment: preoperative locoregional IRX-2 cytokine immunotherapy. Preoperative locoregional IRX-2 cytokine immunotherapy was tested in the phase Ib source study.

J is TRBJ2-7 and V is TRBV7-2; D not certain. This material was obtained from a patient treated with IRX-2 immunotherapy. The clonotype was recovered from a human donor with breast cancer. The CDR3 sequence: CASSLGHSSYEQYF. The CDR3 DNA is TGTGCCAGCAGCTTAGGGCACAGTTCCTACGAGCAGTACTTC.